Sequencing of this TCR beta chain was carried out in a study of blood T cell repertoires in COVID-19. Background on the study: Spain, Italy and the United States supplied samples that represented acute and convalescent COVID-19.

Generated by immunoSEQ multiplex PCR, the TCRdb table keeps only in-frame clones and is missing some. The repertoire consists of around 370,000 clones, with about 87% occurring once and the leading ten covering roughly 6.3%. This CDR3 region has 14 residues. Germline CDR1 is MGHDK and CDR2 is SYGVNS. V was cut by 5 bases and J by 2 bases, with 11 bases left in between. The chain links TRBV25-1 to TRBJ2-3, with D uncertain. The origin of this receptor is a woman between 50 and 59 years old with COVID-19, enrolled during active disease. The sequenced sample was peripheral blood. The CDR3 region has the DNA TGTGCCAGCAGTTGGTCGCCAGTCACAGATACGCAGTATTTT. Protein sequence: CASSWSPVTDTQYF.